These T cell receptor beta chains were read from a single sample in a study of T-cell memory formation after mild COVID-19. TCRdb recomputed calls from the 5' RACE reads with MiXCR, one row per CDR3 protein. This sample has some 120,000 distinct CDR3 sequences; 15% to 20% occur once, and the top ten carry approximately 15%. Sample: PBMCs or a T cell subset sorted from them (not recorded which). The receptors here all came from an adult woman who had mild COVID-19 (a few samples of this study predate the infection). Cell type and time point are not known. The CDR3 runs from the conserved cysteine through the conserved F or W. Each record gives: J gene, V gene, D gene, clone size, CDR3 DNA, CDR3 protein. D genes are given only for firm matches. Clone size appears in some rows only: once, few, many, or a class for an expanded clone.

J gene: TRBJ2-1
V gene: TRBV10-3
D gene: TRBD1
clone size: -
CDR3 DNA: TGTGCCATCAGCACCGGGACAGGGATCAACAATGAGCAGTTCTTC
CDR3 protein: CAISTGTGINNEQFF

J gene: TRBJ2-1
V gene: TRBV27
D gene: -
clone size: few
CDR3 DNA: TGTGCCAGCAGCCGAGTTGGGGGTGGCTCCTACAATGAGCAGTTCTTC
CDR3 protein: CASSRVGGGSYNEQFF

J gene: TRBJ2-2
V gene: TRBV27
D gene: -
clone size: -
CDR3 DNA: TGTGCCAGCAAGTCCGGTCGGAACACCGGGGAGCTGTTTTTT
CDR3 protein: CASKSGRNTGELFF

J gene: TRBJ2-5
V gene: TRBV24-1
D gene: -
clone size: -
CDR3 DNA: TGTGCCACCAGTGATGCCTCAGTCACTCAAGAGACCCAGTACTTC
CDR3 protein: CATSDASVTQETQYF

J gene: TRBJ1-1
V gene: TRBV12-3/TRBV12-4
D gene: TRBD1
clone size: -
CDR3 DNA: TGTGCCACCGGGACAGGGGGATACACTGAAGCTTTCTTT
CDR3 protein: CATGTGGYTEAFF

J gene: TRBJ1-1
V gene: TRBV9
D gene: TRBD1
clone size: -
CDR3 DNA: TGTGCCAGCAGCGTAGGACAGGGGCGGACTGAAGCTTTCTTT
CDR3 protein: CASSVGQGRTEAFF

J gene: TRBJ1-4
V gene: TRBV27
D gene: TRBD1
clone size: -
CDR3 DNA: TGTGCCAGCAGTCCGACAGGGAATAATGAAAAACTGTTTTTT
CDR3 protein: CASSPTGNNEKLFF

J gene: TRBJ2-1
V gene: TRBV11-2
D gene: -
clone size: few
CDR3 DNA: TGTGCCAGCAGCTTAGTTAGAAGGAGCCATGAGCAGTTCTTC
CDR3 protein: CASSLVRRSHEQFF

J gene: TRBJ2-1
V gene: TRBV12-3/TRBV12-4
D gene: -
clone size: few
CDR3 DNA: TGTGCCAGCACTCGGGGCTCCTACAATGAGCAGTTCTTC
CDR3 protein: CASTRGSYNEQFF

J gene: TRBJ2-2
V gene: TRBV6-6
D gene: TRBD2
clone size: once
CDR3 DNA: TGTGCCAGCAGTTACGCGACTAGCGGGAACACCGGGGAGCTGTTTTTT
CDR3 protein: CASSYATSGNTGELFF

J gene: TRBJ2-7
V gene: TRBV19
D gene: -
clone size: few
CDR3 DNA: TGTGCCAGTAGTAACCAAGTTTGGGATGCAAAATACGAGCAGTACTTC
CDR3 protein: CASSNQVWDAKYEQYF

J gene: TRBJ1-1
V gene: TRBV7-2
D gene: -
clone size: few
CDR3 DNA: TGTGCCAGCAGCTTAGAGTACTGGGACACTGAAGCTTTCTTT
CDR3 protein: CASSLEYWDTEAFF

J gene: TRBJ2-7
V gene: TRBV3-1
D gene: -
clone size: few
CDR3 DNA: TGTGCCAGCAGCCAAGATTTGTTGGGCAGGACCTACGAGCAGTACTTC
CDR3 protein: CASSQDLLGRTYEQYF

J gene: TRBJ2-1
V gene: TRBV19
D gene: -
clone size: few
CDR3 DNA: TGTGCCAGTAGTGACCGGGATAGACTCTACAATGAGCAGTTCTTC
CDR3 protein: CASSDRDRLYNEQFF

J gene: TRBJ2-3
V gene: TRBV7-3
D gene: -
clone size: -
CDR3 DNA: TGTGCCAGCAGCTTAACCCGCCGGAATGTAGATACGCAGTATTTT
CDR3 protein: CASSLTRRNVDTQYF

J gene: TRBJ2-7
V gene: TRBV2
D gene: TRBD1
clone size: few
CDR3 DNA: TGTGCCAGCCTAAAACAGGGGGCCTACGAGCAGTACTTC
CDR3 protein: CASLKQGAYEQYF

J gene: TRBJ2-1
V gene: TRBV6-5
D gene: TRBD2
clone size: few
CDR3 DNA: TGTGCCAGCAGTCAACTAGCGGGAGACTACAATGAGCAGTTCTTC
CDR3 protein: CASSQLAGDYNEQFF

J gene: TRBJ2-7
V gene: TRBV5-4
D gene: TRBD1
clone size: -
CDR3 DNA: TGTGCCAGCAGCTCCAGGACAGGATTCTACGAGCAGTACTTC
CDR3 protein: CASSSRTGFYEQYF